This T cell receptor (beta chain) comes out of a study of cytomegalovirus exposure and HLA in healthy donors. Trimming stripped 2 bases from V and 3 bases from J, with 7 bases between. The CDR3 loop spans 13 amino acids. Germline values: CDR1 SEHNR, CDR2 FQNEAQ (reference sequence). Remarks on this clone: Its target is unknown.

Study results and limitations: A missense variant in DCLRE1C was later tied to TCR beta V- and J-gene trimming. CMV serostatus stood as the only immune exposure information on hand. High sensitivity and specificity were reportedly achieved when the classifier diagnosed cytomegalovirus status. Later work found that TCR association rates differed between HLA loci; DRB1 had the most and HLA-C the fewest.

PCR employed 60 Vbeta and 13 Jbeta primers. Libraries were prepared by immunoSEQ multiplex PCR; TCRdb keeps only in-frame clonotypes and omits some of them. The sample records 90,000 to 150,000 clones, around 69% being singletons. The clonotype comes from a woman aged 35 to 49 in good health and CMV-seropositive. V and J are TRBV7-9 and TRBJ1-2; no firm D call. The specimen sequenced was PBMCs. CDR3 sequence reads: CASSLMGDYGYTF. DNA of the CDR3: TGTGCCAGCAGCTTAATGGGCGACTATGGCTACACCTTC.